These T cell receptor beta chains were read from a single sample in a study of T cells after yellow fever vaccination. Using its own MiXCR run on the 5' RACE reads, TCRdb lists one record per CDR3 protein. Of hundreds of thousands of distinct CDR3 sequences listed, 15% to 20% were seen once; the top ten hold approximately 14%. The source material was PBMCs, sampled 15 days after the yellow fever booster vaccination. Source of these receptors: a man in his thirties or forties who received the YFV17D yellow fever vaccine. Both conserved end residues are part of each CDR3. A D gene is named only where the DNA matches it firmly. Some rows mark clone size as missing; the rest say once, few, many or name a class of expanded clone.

CDR3aa: CASSLPSGADTQYF
CDR3nt: TGCGCCAGCAGCTTACCTAGCGGGGCAGATACGCAGTATTTT
j_gene: TRBJ2-3
len: 14
abundance: .
v_gene: TRBV5-1
d_gene: TRBD2

CDR3aa: CSASTSGSSSTDTQYF
CDR3nt: TGCAGTGCTAGCACTAGCGGGTCCTCTAGCACAGATACGCAGTATTTT
j_gene: TRBJ2-3
len: 16
abundance: .
v_gene: TRBV20-1
d_gene: TRBD2

CDR3aa: CSARWVSGGYNEQFF
CDR3nt: TGCAGTGCTAGATGGGTTAGCGGGGGTTACAATGAGCAGTTCTTC
j_gene: TRBJ2-1
len: 15
abundance: many
v_gene: TRBV20-1
d_gene: TRBD2

CDR3aa: CSAMNREETQYF
CDR3nt: TGCAGTGCGATGAACAGGGAAGAGACCCAGTACTTC
j_gene: TRBJ2-5
len: 12
abundance: few
v_gene: TRBV20-1
d_gene: .

CDR3aa: CASSLAQFYEQYF
CDR3nt: TGTGCCAGCAGCTTGGCACAGTTCTACGAGCAGTACTTC
j_gene: TRBJ2-7
len: 13
abundance: .
v_gene: TRBV5-6
d_gene: .

CDR3aa: CSARTPGESTDTQYF
CDR3nt: TGCAGTGCTAGAACCCCGGGAGAGAGCACAGATACGCAGTATTTT
j_gene: TRBJ2-3
len: 15
abundance: .
v_gene: TRBV20-1
d_gene: .

CDR3aa: CASSPTMRPQATDTQYF
CDR3nt: TGTGCCAGCTCACCAACTATGCGACCCCAGGCCACAGATACGCAGTATTTT
j_gene: TRBJ2-3
len: 17
abundance: once
v_gene: TRBV18
d_gene: .

CDR3aa: CSAREQAGGTEAFF
CDR3nt: TGCAGTGCTAGGGAGCAGGCAGGGGGCACTGAAGCTTTCTTT
j_gene: TRBJ1-1
len: 14
abundance: .
v_gene: TRBV20-1
d_gene: TRBD1

CDR3aa: CASRPDSTSREAFF
CDR3nt: TGTGCCAGCAGACCAGACAGTACGAGTCGGGAAGCTTTCTTT
j_gene: TRBJ1-1
len: 14
abundance: few
v_gene: TRBV12-3/TRBV12-4
d_gene: .

CDR3aa: CASSPGDRNTEAFF
CDR3nt: TGTGCCAGCAGCCCAGGGGACAGGAACACTGAAGCTTTCTTT
j_gene: TRBJ1-1
len: 14
abundance: few
v_gene: TRBV9
d_gene: TRBD1

CDR3aa: CSARGMRLAGTDTQYF
CDR3nt: TGCAGTGCCCGTGGGATGAGGCTAGCGGGCACAGATACGCAGTATTTT
j_gene: TRBJ2-3
len: 16
abundance: .
v_gene: TRBV20-1
d_gene: TRBD2

CDR3aa: CSVVPTTNEQFF
CDR3nt: TGCAGCGTTGTCCCCACTACTAATGAGCAGTTCTTC
j_gene: TRBJ2-1
len: 12
abundance: few
v_gene: TRBV29-1
d_gene: .

CDR3aa: CASSQVFRENTEAFF
CDR3nt: TGCGCCAGCAGCCAAGTTTTCCGGGAGAACACTGAAGCTTTCTTT
j_gene: TRBJ1-1
len: 15
abundance: few
v_gene: TRBV4-3
d_gene: .